What follows is one TCR beta chain and its context. Its specificity is unknown. A sample-barcoded 5' primer and a J-beta primer mix were used in a second PCR of about 6 to 11 cycles. Each CDR3 protein is one row after TCRdb ran MiXCR on the 5' RACE reads. Of 800,000 to 1,000,000 distinct CDR3 sequences detected, roughly 43% appear once; the ten largest clones hold 10% to 15%. The sample originates from a study of blood T cells in healthy people across ages. General observations from the study: Unsorted PBMCs blocked a conclusive comparison of naive and antigen-experienced cells. Among long-lived donors, naive CD4+ cells were more numerous and diversity higher than in aged donors. Researchers report that TCR beta diversity correlated strongly with naive T cell percentage.

V was shortened by 5 bases and J by 6 bases, with 13 bases between the two germline ends. From germline, CDR1 is SQVTM and CDR2 ANQGSEA. The CDR3 covers 12 residues. This sequence originates from a man younger than 40 in good health. The sample comprised blood. This sequence joins TRBV29-1 and TRBJ2-5; D gene uncertain. The CDR3: CSVLDLQKTQYF. The CDR3 region has the DNA TGCAGCGTTTTGGACCTCCAGAAGACCCAGTACTTC.